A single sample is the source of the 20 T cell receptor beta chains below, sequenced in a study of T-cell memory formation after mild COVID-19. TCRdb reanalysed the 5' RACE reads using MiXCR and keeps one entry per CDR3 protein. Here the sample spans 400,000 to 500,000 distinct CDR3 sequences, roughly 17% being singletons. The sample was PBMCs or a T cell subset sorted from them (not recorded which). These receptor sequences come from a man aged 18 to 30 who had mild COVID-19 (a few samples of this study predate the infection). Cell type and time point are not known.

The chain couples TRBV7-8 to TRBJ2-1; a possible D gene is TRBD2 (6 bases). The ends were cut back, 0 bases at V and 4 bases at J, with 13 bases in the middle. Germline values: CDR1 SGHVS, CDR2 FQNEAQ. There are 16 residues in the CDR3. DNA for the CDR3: TGTGCCAGCAGCTTAGCACGGGTGGGGGGTTACAATGAGCAGTTCTTC. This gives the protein CASSLARVGGYNEQFF. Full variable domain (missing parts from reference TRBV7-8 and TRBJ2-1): GAGVSQSPRYKVAKRGQDVALRCDPISGHVSLFWYQQALGQGPEFLTYFQNEAQLDKSGLPSDRFFAERPEGSVSTLKIQRTQQEDSAVYLCASSLARVGGYNEQFFGPGTRLTVL.

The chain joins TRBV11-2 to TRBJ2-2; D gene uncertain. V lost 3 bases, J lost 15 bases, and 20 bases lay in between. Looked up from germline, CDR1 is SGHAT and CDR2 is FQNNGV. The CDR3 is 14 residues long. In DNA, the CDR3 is TGTGCCAGCAGCTTTTCTAATTTTCCACAGAAGGTGTTTTTT. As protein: CASSFSNFPQKVFF.

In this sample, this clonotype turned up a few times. This CDR3 is CASNQSPGQGTRGYTF. The CDR3 DNA sequence: TGCGCCAGCAACCAATCACCGGGACAGGGGACTCGTGGCTACACCTTC. V usage is TRBV23-1 and J usage is TRBJ1-2, with 10 positions matching TRBD1. TRBV23-1 is given ORF status, its function remaining uncertain. The CDR3 length is 16 residues. V was pared by 7 bases and J by 7 bases, with 15 bases of the junction left unmatched.

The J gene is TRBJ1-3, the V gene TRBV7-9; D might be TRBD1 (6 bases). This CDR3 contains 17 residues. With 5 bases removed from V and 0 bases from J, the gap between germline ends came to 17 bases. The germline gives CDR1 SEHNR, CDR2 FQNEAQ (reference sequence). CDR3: CASSPRTALSSGNTIYF. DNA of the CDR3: TGTGCCAGCAGCCCAAGGACAGCACTCAGCTCTGGAAACACCATATATTTT.

The CDR3, as DNA: TGTGCCATCAGTGCCGATCAAGAGACCCAGTACTTC. Residues: CAISADQETQYF. V gene TRBV10-3 combines with J gene TRBJ2-5; no clear D. The CDR3 has 12 amino acids. Between the trimmed V and J ends, which lost 4 bases and 2 bases, there was a span of 5 bases. The germline CDR1 and CDR2 sequences are ENHRY and SYGVKD.

CDR3 DNA sequence: TGTGCCATCAGTGAAAGGGGAGACGGAAGCACAGATACGCAGTATTTT. It is translated as CAISERGDGSTDTQYF. This sequence joins TRBV10-3 and TRBJ2-3; D assignment may be TRBD1 or TRBD2 (5 bases each). The CDR3 runs to 16 residues. The ends were cut back, 3 bases at V and 0 bases at J, with 13 bases in the middle. Germline CDR1 ENHRY, CDR2 SYGVKD.

The CDR3 region has the DNA TGTGCCAGCAGTGAATCAGGGCACGAGCAGTACGTC. It specifies CASSESGHEQYV. The gene calls are TRBV2 and TRBJ2-7; the D gene is possibly TRBD1 (5 bases). Deletions cut 2 bases from V and 5 bases from J, with 7 bases between. The CDR3 runs to 12 residues. The V gene's germline CDR1 is SNHLY and CDR2 FYNNEI.

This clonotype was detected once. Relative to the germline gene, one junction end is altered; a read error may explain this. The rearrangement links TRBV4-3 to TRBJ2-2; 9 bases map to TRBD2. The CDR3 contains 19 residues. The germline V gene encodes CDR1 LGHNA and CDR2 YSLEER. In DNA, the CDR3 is TGCTCCAGCAGCCAAGATCTGGCTAGCGGGGCGGCTAACACCTGGGAGCTGTTTTTT. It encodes CSSSQDLASGAANTWELFF.

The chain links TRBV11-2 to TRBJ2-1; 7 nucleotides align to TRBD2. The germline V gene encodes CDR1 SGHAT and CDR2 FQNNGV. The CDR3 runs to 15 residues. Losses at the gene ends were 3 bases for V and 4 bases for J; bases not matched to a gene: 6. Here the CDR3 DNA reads TGTGCCAGCAGCTTCCTAGCGGACCCTTACAATGAGCAGTTCTTC. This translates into CASSFLADPYNEQFF.

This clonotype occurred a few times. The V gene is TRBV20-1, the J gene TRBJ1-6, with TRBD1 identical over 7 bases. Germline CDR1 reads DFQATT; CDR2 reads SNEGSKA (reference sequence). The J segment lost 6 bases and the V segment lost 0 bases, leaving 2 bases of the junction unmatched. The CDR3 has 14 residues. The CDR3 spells CSARDQGGNSPLHF. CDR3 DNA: TGCAGTGCTAGAGATCAGGGGGGTAATTCACCCCTCCACTTT.

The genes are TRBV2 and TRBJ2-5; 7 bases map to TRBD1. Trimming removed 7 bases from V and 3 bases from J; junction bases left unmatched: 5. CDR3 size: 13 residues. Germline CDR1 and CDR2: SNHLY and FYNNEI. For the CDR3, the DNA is TGTGCCAGCACCGGGACAGCAAAAGAGACCCAGTACTTC. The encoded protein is CASTGTAKETQYF.

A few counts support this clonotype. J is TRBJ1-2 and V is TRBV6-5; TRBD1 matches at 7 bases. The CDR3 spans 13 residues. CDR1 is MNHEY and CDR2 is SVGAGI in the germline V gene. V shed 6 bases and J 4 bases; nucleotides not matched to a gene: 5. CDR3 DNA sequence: TGTGCCAGCAGCGGAACAGGGGCCTATGGCTACACCTTC. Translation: CASSGTGAYGYTF.

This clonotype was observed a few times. This chain's CDR3 is CASSQEGQVSGELFF. DNA of the CDR3: TGTGCCAGCAGCCAAGAGGGACAGGTCTCAGGGGAGCTGTTTTTT. The V call is TRBV3-1, the J call TRBJ2-2; 8 bases fit TRBD1. The CDR3 extends over 15 amino acids. Trimming cost V 0 bases and J 8 bases; bases outside gene matches: 5. CDR1 is LGHDT, CDR2 YNNKEL, per germline (reference sequence).

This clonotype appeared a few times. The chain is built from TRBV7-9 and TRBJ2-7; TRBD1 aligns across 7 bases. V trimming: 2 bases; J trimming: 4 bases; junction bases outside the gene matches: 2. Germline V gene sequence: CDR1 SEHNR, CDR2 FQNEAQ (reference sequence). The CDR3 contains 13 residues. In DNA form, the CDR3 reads TGTGCCAGCAGCTTACCGGGACAGTACGAGCAGTACGTC. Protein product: CASSLPGQYEQYV.

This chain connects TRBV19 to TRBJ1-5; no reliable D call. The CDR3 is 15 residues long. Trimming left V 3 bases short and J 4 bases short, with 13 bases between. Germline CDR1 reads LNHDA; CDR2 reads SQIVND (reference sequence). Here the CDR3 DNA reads TGTGCCAGTAGTATTCTGACAATACCTAATCAGCCCCAGCATTTT. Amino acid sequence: CASSILTIPNQPQHF.

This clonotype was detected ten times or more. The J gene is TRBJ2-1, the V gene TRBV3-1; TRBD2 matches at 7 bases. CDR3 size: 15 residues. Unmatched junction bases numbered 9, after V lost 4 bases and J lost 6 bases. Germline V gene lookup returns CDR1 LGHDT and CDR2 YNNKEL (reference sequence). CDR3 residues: CASSRDTSVGNEQFF. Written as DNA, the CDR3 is TGTGCCAGCAGCCGAGATACTAGCGTGGGCAATGAGCAGTTCTTC.

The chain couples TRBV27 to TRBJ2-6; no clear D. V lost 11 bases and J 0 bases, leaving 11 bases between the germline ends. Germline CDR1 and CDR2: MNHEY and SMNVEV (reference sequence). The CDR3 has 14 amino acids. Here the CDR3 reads CASRGVSGANVLTF. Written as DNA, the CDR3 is TGTGCCTCGAGAGGAGTCTCTGGGGCCAACGTCCTGACTTTC.

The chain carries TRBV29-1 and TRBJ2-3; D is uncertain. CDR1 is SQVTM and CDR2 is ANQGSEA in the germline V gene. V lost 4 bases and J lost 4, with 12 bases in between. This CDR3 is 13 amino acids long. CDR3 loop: CSVVGRFADTQYF. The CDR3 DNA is TGCAGCGTTGTAGGCCGGTTCGCAGATACGCAGTATTTT.

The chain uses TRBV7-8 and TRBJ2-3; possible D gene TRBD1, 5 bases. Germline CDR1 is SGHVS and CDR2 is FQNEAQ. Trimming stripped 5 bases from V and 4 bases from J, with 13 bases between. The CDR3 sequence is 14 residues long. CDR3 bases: TGTGCCAGCAGCACCCCCAGGGTCCCAGATACGCAGTATTTT. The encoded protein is CASSTPRVPDTQYF.

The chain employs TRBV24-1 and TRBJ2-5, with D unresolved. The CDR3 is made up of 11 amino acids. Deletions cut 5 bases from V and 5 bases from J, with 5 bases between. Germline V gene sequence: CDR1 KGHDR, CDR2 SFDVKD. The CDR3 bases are TGTGCCACCAGTGTAGGGGAGACCCAGTACTTC. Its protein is CATSVGETQYF.